This TCR beta chain derives from a study of T-cell reconstitution after alpha-beta-depleted transplantation in children. Germline assignment: CDR1 SGHTA and CDR2 FQGNSA. This CDR3 is built from 14 residues. This sample's TCRbeta library carried unique molecular identifier barcodes. TCRdb reprocessed the PCR reads via MiXCR and lists one record per CDR3 protein. The table records around 490,000 distinct CDR3 sequences, about an eighth of them present only once. Regarding this clonotype: The junction departs from the called germline gene at one end, perhaps through a read error.

This sample comprised PBMCs, mostly from graft donor cells, obtained 180 days after TCRalphabeta/CD19-depleted stem cell transplant. The chain recombines TRBV7-2 with TRBJ1-5; D not certain. The sequence came from a female patient aged 2-9 years who had a stem cell transplant for aplastic anemia, so the T cells may come from the graft donor. Here the CDR3 DNA reads TGTGCCAGCACCCCTTCCAACAACAATCAGGCCCAGCATTTT. It is translated as CASTPSNNNQAQHF.